This T cell receptor (beta chain) was sequenced in a study of CD8+ T cells in alopecia areata. RNA was isolated and reverse transcribed to cDNA, the sequencing template. Clones were sequenced by immunoSEQ multiplex PCR, and TCRdb holds only the in-frame ones, with some missing. The sample contains over 150,000 clones, around 60% of which appear only once. The sample's treatment: oral pan-JAK inhibitor, 5-10 mg twice daily. Collection of lesional scalp punch biopsies and peripheral blood was performed in alopecia areata patients. Germline V gene data show CDR1 as SEHNR and CDR2 as FQNEAQ (reference sequence). This CDR3 is built from 17 residues. V lost 5 bases, J lost 0 bases, and 17 bases lay in between.

The chain uses TRBV7-9 and TRBJ2-4, with a weak D call TRBD2 (5 bases). The clonotype originates from a human donor with alopecia areata. The specimen comprised CD8+ T cells sorted from blood, sampled at week 24, from a patient treated with tofacitinib. The CDR3 DNA sequence: TGTGCCAGCAGCCCTCCGACGGGGAACTTAGCCAAAAACATTCAGTACTTC. Its translation is CASSPPTGNLAKNIQYF.